Listed below are T cell receptor beta chains from one sample, sequenced in a study of human T cells and chemical hapten exposure. One entry per CDR3 protein results from TCRdb running MiXCR on the RACE reads. Here the sample spans around 350,000 distinct CDR3 sequences, 5% to 6.5% being singletons. This material consisted of whole blood, taken in connection with sensitization to the hapten diphenylcyclopropenone (DPC). These receptors were collected from a woman younger than 30 with alopecia areata. Some clones in this sample may be carry-over from other donors' samples. The CDR3 runs from the conserved cysteine through the conserved F or W. D genes are given only for firm matches. The listing skips clone size in some rows; elsewhere it reads once, few, many or a size class.

V	size	J	D	DNA	CDR3
TRBV6-5	.	TRBJ1-2	TRBD1	TGTGCCAGCAGGCTAGAGGGACAGGCTAACTATGGCTACACCTTC	CASRLEGQANYGYTF
TRBV2	.	TRBJ2-4	.	TGTGCCAGCAGGGGGCGCGACAAAAACATTCAGTACTTC	CASRGRDKNIQYF
TRBV4-1	few	TRBJ1-3	TRBD1	TGCGCCAGCAGCGCCCGACAGGGGGCCGTCTCTGGAAACACCATATATTTT	CASSARQGAVSGNTIYF
TRBV2	few	TRBJ1-1	TRBD1	TGTGCCAGCATTTACAGGGGCTTGAACACTGAAGCTTTCTTT	CASIYRGLNTEAFF
TRBV9	.	TRBJ1-1	.	TGTGCCAGCAGCGGGCTTCGATTCCCGAACACTGAAGCTTTCTTT	CASSGLRFPNTEAFF
TRBV5-1	few	TRBJ1-3	.	TGCGCCAGCAGCTGGGACCTCGACTCTGGAAACACCATATATTTT	CASSWDLDSGNTIYF
TRBV3-1	many	TRBJ2-3	.	TGTGCCACCCAACGCGGGGCCGATACGCAGTATTTT	CATQRGADTQYF
TRBV5-1	.	TRBJ1-6	TRBD1	TGCGCCAGCAGCTACGACAGGGGGCTTAGCAGCGATTCACCCCTCCACTTT	CASSYDRGLSSDSPLHF
TRBV7-8	.	TRBJ2-1	TRBD1	TGTGCCAGCAGCCTGAGGGGGCAGTCCAATGAGCAGTTCTTC	CASSLRGQSNEQFF
TRBV6-1	few	TRBJ1-2	TRBD1	TGTGCCAGCAGTGAAAGATTCGGAGGGGGCGATGGCTACACCTTC	CASSERFGGGDGYTF
TRBV4-3	.	TRBJ2-7	TRBD2	TGCGCCAGCAGCCAACAAGGGACTATCGGGGGCTACGAGCAGTACTTC	CASSQQGTIGGYEQYF
TRBV6-5	few	TRBJ1-3	.	TGTGCCAGCAGTTACTCTCGCGAACCTGGAAACACCATATATTTT	CASSYSREPGNTIYF
TRBV27	.	TRBJ1-1	.	TGTGCCAGCACTGGGGGATGGGGGCAGAACACTGAAGCTTTCTTT	CASTGGWGQNTEAFF
TRBV7-3	few	TRBJ2-2	.	TGTGCCAGCAGCTTCCCAGGGGCTGACACCGGGGAGCTGTTTTTT	CASSFPGADTGELFF
TRBV6-1	.	TRBJ1-2	TRBD1	TGTGCCACCAGCTTCTCCAGGGGACAGCAAAACTATGGCTACACCTTC	CATSFSRGQQNYGYTF
TRBV7-2	many	TRBJ1-4	.	TGTGCCAGCAGCCAATTCGTCGCAACTAATGAAAAACTGTTTTTT	CASSQFVATNEKLFF
TRBV2	few	TRBJ2-7	.	TGTGCCAGCAGTGTAAGGGGGTACGAGCAGTACTTC	CASSVRGYEQYF
TRBV2	many	TRBJ2-3	.	TGTGCCAGCAGTGACCGCGATGCGCGCACAGATACGCAGTATTTT	CASSDRDARTDTQYF
TRBV2	.	TRBJ1-2	TRBD1	TGTGCCAGAACCACCGGGACAGGGGGCGCCCACTATGGCTACACCTTC	CARTTGTGGAHYGYTF
TRBV3-1	few	TRBJ2-5	.	TGTGCCAGCAGCCCAGGGGTGGGGCTAGCAGACCAAGAGACCCAGTACTTC	CASSPGVGLADQETQYF
TRBV29-1	many	TRBJ2-3	.	TGCAGCGTTGAGCGTAGGGCCCCAGATACGCAGTATTTT	CSVERRAPDTQYF
TRBV7-9	.	TRBJ1-1	.	TGTGCCAGCAGCTTAGCGGGGGAAGTCGTGGAAGCTTTCTTT	CASSLAGEVVEAFF
TRBV5-1	many	TRBJ1-6	TRBD1	TGCGCCAGCACCTTGGGAGTGACAGGGAGATCACCCCTCCACTTT	CASTLGVTGRSPLHF
TRBV6-2/TRBV6-3	.	TRBJ2-3	.	TGTGCCAGCACAAAGGCTAGCACAGATACGCAGTATTTT	CASTKASTDTQYF
TRBV7-9	few	TRBJ2-5	.	TGTGCCAGCAGCACCCCCACGGGGGAAGAGACCCAGTACTTC	CASSTPTGEETQYF
TRBV6-2/TRBV6-3	few	TRBJ1-2	TRBD1	TGTGCCAGCACGGGACAGGTCTATGGCTACACCTTC	CASTGQVYGYTF
TRBV5-1	.	TRBJ2-7	TRBD1	TGCGCCAGCAGCTTTCTCGGGAAGGGGGCCGAGCAGTACTTC	CASSFLGKGAEQYF
TRBV27	.	TRBJ1-4	.	TGTGCCAGCAGTCCATCGGGAGGGGCGAATGAAAAACTGTTTTTT	CASSPSGGANEKLFF
TRBV6-2/TRBV6-3	many	TRBJ1-5	.	TGTGCCAGCAGTTACCGGGGGAGCTATAGCAATCAGCCCCAGCATTTT	CASSYRGSYSNQPQHF
TRBV18	few	TRBJ1-1	.	TGTGCCAGCTCACCCCGGGACAAGGCTGAAGCTTTCTTT	CASSPRDKAEAFF
TRBV6-6	few	TRBJ1-1	.	TGTGCCAGCAGTTACTCGCCAGGCTTGGTGAACACTGAAGCTTTCTTT	CASSYSPGLVNTEAFF
TRBV29-1	.	TRBJ1-2	.	TGCAGCGTTGTTGGACAGACCCCGGGCTATGGCTACACCTTC	CSVVGQTPGYGYTF
TRBV12-3/TRBV12-4	many	TRBJ2-5	.	TGTGCCAGCAGCCCTCGGACACTACTGGGAGCGACCCAGTACTTC	CASSPRTLLGATQYF
TRBV6-2/TRBV6-3	.	TRBJ2-7	.	TGTGCCAGCGGTGAGGTGCCCTACGAGCAGTACTTC	CASGEVPYEQYF
TRBV6-1	many	TRBJ1-2	.	TGTGCCAGCAGCCCGGGACACAACTATGGCTACACCTTC	CASSPGHNYGYTF
TRBV4-2	.	TRBJ2-5	TRBD1	TGTGCCAGCAGCCAATCCCCCGGGACAGGGGGTGAGACCCAGTACTTC	CASSQSPGTGGETQYF
TRBV6-6	few	TRBJ1-3	TRBD1	TGTGCCAGCTCACAGACAGGGAATGGAAACACCATATATTTT	CASSQTGNGNTIYF
TRBV6-6	many	TRBJ1-2	.	TGTGCCAGCAACAGGCTCTATGGCTACACCTTC	CASNRLYGYTF
TRBV4-3	many	TRBJ2-3	.	TGCGCCAGCAGCCAAGATCGGGGGACTAGCACAGATACGCAGTATTTT	CASSQDRGTSTDTQYF
TRBV9	.	TRBJ1-1	TRBD1	TGTGCCAGCAGCGTAGATCCCCTTTCAGGGGGTAGGACTGAAGCTTTCTTT	CASSVDPLSGGRTEAFF